These 18 T cell receptor beta chains were all obtained from the same sample, sequenced in a study of technical replicates of blood from several donors. TCRdb's table, derived via immunoSEQ multiplex PCR, lists solely in-frame clones and lacks some. Of 75,000 to 90,000 clones listed, roughly 97% are singletons. The sample taken for sequencing was T cells isolated from PBMCs. These receptors all stem from a human donor in good health.

V usage is TRBV9 and J usage is TRBJ2-1; 7 positions match TRBD2. Trimming took 0 bases from V and 3 from J; bases not matched to a gene: 6. CDR1 and CDR2 (germline): SGDLS, YYNGEE. CDR3 length: 16 amino acids. This CDR3 is CASSVGLGDYYNEQFF. The CDR3 DNA follows: TGTGCCAGCAGCGTAGGGTTGGGGGACTACTACAATGAGCAGTTCTTC.

The chain uses TRBV9 and TRBJ1-1; 7 bases agree with TRBD1. CDR1 is SGDLS, CDR2 YYNGEE, per germline. Germline trimming cut 3 bases from V and 5 bases from J; bases unmatched to any gene: 13. This CDR3 comprises 16 residues. DNA of the CDR3: TGTGCCAGCAGCGAGAGGGGGACACCGACAGGGACTGAAGCTTTCTTT. Translated, it gives CASSERGTPTGTEAFF. The whole variable domain, remainder taken from reference TRBV9 and TRBJ1-1, is DSGVTQTPKHLITATGQRVTLRCSPRSGDLSVYWYQQSLDQGLQFLIQYYNGEERAKGNILERFSAQQFPDLHSELNLSSLELGDSALYFCASSERGTPTGTEAFFGQGTRLTVV.

The chain uses TRBV19 and TRBJ2-5; D gene unclear. Germline V CDR1 and CDR2: LNHDA, SQIVND (reference sequence). V dropped 4 bases and J dropped 4 bases, with 10 bases sitting between them. This CDR3 region has 13 residues. The CDR3 loop reads CASSTQAGETQYF. CDR3 sequence (DNA): TGTGCCAGTAGTACCCAGGCAGGAGAGACCCAGTACTTC.

V gene TRBV5-6 combines with J gene TRBJ2-7; maybe TRBD1 (6 bases). CDR1 is SGHDT and CDR2 is YYEEEE in the germline V gene. Deletions cut 1 base from V and 5 bases from J, with 10 bases between. The CDR3 is 13 amino acids. The DNA of the CDR3 is TGTGCCAGCAGCTTGACAGGGTCCAACGAGCAGTACTTC. Translating gives CASSLTGSNEQYF.

The V and J genes are TRBV6-1 and TRBJ2-7, with 7 positions matching TRBD1. The CDR3 loop spans 15 amino acids. V lost 6 bases to trimming and J lost 2 bases; unmatched junction nucleotides: 10. The germline CDR1 and CDR2 sequences are MNHNS and SASEGT. CDR3 DNA sequence: TGTGCCAGCAGCCTCTCGGGACAGCCTACCTACGAGCAGTACTTC. Protein sequence: CASSLSGQPTYEQYF.

The chain combines TRBV5-4 with TRBJ1-2; the D is unclear. CDR1 is SGHNT, CDR2 YYREEE, per germline (reference sequence). The V end was cut by 1 base, the J end by 4 bases, with 2 bases between. CDR3 size: 11 residues. The CDR3 region is CASSLLYGYTF. CDR3 in DNA: TGTGCCAGCAGCTTGCTCTATGGCTACACCTTC.

The CDR3: CASGGLEQFF. CDR3 bases: TGTGCCAGCGGAGGACTTGAGCAGTTCTTC. The chain couples TRBV9 to TRBJ2-1, with D perhaps TRBD2 (5 bases). Deletions cut 7 bases from V and 9 bases from J, with 8 bases between. Germline loops: CDR1 SGDLS, CDR2 YYNGEE. CDR3 size: 10 residues.

V gene TRBV9 combines with J gene TRBJ1-5, with D possibly being TRBD1 (6 bases). Germline lookup yields CDR1 SGDLS and CDR2 YYNGEE. V dropped 0 bases and J dropped 3 bases, with 10 bases sitting between them. CDR3 length equals 15 residues. CDR3 DNA sequence: TGTGCCAGCAGCGTAGGAGGGGGGGACAATCAGCCCCAGCATTTT. Encoded protein: CASSVGGGDNQPQHF.

V gene TRBV4-3 combines with J gene TRBJ2-6, with 9 bases fitting TRBD1. Germline assignment: CDR1 LGHNA and CDR2 YSLEER. The trim removed 3 bases at V and 3 bases at J, leaving 0 bases unmatched. The CDR3 is 15 residues long. CDR3 sequence: CASSQDRGGANVLTF. The CDR3 DNA follows: TGCGCCAGCAGCCAGGACAGGGGTGGGGCCAACGTCCTGACTTTC.

The V call is TRBV19, the J call TRBJ2-2, with a tentative D call TRBD1 (7 bases). V was trimmed by 5 bases and J by 5 bases, leaving 24 bases between them. CDR1 is LNHDA and CDR2 is SQIVND in the germline V gene (reference sequence). The CDR3 consists of 18 residues. The CDR3 coding sequence is TGTGCCAGTAGTGGAATAGTCTCGGGGCAGGGGGGAACCGGGGAGCTGTTTTTT. Protein sequence: CASSGIVSGQGGTGELFF.

This chain connects TRBV19 to TRBJ1-5; the D is unclear. Germline V gene lookup returns CDR1 LNHDA and CDR2 SQIVND (reference sequence). V was shortened by 7 bases and J by 9 bases, with 22 bases between the two germline ends. The CDR3 loop spans 15 amino acids. In DNA form, the CDR3 reads TGTGCCAGTATGATTGAACCTGCATCGGTGAGGCCCCAGCATTTT. Translating it yields CASMIEPASVRPQHF.

CDR3 DNA sequence: TGTGCCAGCAATATAGGGGGCACGAGCTATGGCTACACCTTC. Translated, it gives CASNIGGTSYGYTF. The chain joins TRBV28 to TRBJ1-2; the match to TRBD1 covers 7 bases. Germline lookup yields CDR1 MDHEN and CDR2 SYDVKM. This CDR3 contains 14 residues. After removal of 7 bases from V and 4 bases from J, the junction contained 9 bases not matched to a gene.

This chain joins TRBV9 and TRBJ2-1; 9 positions match TRBD2. The V gene end was trimmed by 0 bases and the J gene end by 5 bases; junction bases not matched to a gene: 3. CDR1 and CDR2 from the germline V gene are SGDLS and YYNGEE. The CDR3 runs 15 residues. The CDR3 region has the DNA TGTGCCAGCAGCGTAGGACTAGCGGAGCACAATGAGCAGTTCTTC. Encoded protein: CASSVGLAEHNEQFF.

This sequence joins TRBV28 and TRBJ1-3, with 7 bases fitting TRBD1. There are 15 residues in the CDR3. The V gene end was trimmed by 3 bases and the J gene end by 3 bases; junction bases not matched to a gene: 5. CDR1 MDHEN and CDR2 SYDVKM come from the germline V gene. DNA of the CDR3: TGTGCCAGCAGTTTGGGGACAGTCTTTGGAAACACCATATATTTT. Amino acid sequence: CASSLGTVFGNTIYF.

The rearrangement links TRBV2 to TRBJ1-5; D remains ambiguous. Germline CDR1 and CDR2: SNHLY and FYNNEI. This CDR3 region has 11 residues. Trimming took 6 bases from V and 6 from J, leaving 6 bases between them. The chain's CDR3 is CASSRGQPQHF. CDR3 coding DNA: TGTGCCAGCAGCCGGGGTCAGCCCCAGCATTTT.

The rearrangement uses TRBV7-8 and TRBJ2-1; the match to TRBD2 covers 14 bases. Germline-derived CDR1 and CDR2 are SGHVS and FQNEAQ. The J segment lost 2 bases and the V segment lost 5 bases, leaving 8 bases of the junction unmatched. The CDR3 totals 18 residues. CDR3 sequence (DNA): TGTGCCAGCAGCCTAGGACTAGCGGGAGGCACCACCTACAATGAGCAGTTCTTC. The encoded protein is CASSLGLAGGTTYNEQFF.

The V gene is TRBV7-9, the J gene TRBJ2-1, with D possibly TRBD2 on 5 matching bases. This CDR3 region has 13 residues. V lost 4 bases to trimming and J lost 9 bases, with 13 bases between them. From germline, CDR1 is SEHNR and CDR2 FQNEAQ (reference sequence). The CDR3 DNA sequence: TGTGCCAGCAGCTCCTGGCGGGTCGGTGAGCAGTTCTTC. Translating it yields CASSSWRVGEQFF.

The gene calls are TRBV28 and TRBJ2-7; D not certain. V lost 4 bases and J lost 2, with 12 bases in between. CDR1 is MDHEN and CDR2 is SYDVKM in the germline V gene. The CDR3 totals 14 residues. CDR3 bases: TGTGCCAGCAGTTGGAGAGATAGACCCTACGAGCAGTACTTC. Amino acids: CASSWRDRPYEQYF.